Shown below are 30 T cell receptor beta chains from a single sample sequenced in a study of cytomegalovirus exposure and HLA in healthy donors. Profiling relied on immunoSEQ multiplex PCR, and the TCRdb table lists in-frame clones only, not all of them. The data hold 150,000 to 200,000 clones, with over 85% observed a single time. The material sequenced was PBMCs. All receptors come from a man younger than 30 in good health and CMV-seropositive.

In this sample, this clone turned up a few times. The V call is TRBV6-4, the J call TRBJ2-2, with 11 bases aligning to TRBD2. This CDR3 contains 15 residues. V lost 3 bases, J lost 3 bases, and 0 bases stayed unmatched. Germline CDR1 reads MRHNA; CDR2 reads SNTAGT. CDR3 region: CASSETSGDTGELFF. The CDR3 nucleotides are TGTGCCAGCAGTGAGACTAGCGGGGACACCGGGGAGCTGTTTTTT.

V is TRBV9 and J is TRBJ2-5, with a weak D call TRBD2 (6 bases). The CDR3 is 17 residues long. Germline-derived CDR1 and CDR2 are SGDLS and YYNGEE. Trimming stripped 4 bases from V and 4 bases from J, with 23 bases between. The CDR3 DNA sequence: TGTGCCAGCAGCTCAAGGGCTGGGACTCCAGACGGAGAGACCCAGTACTTC. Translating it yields CASSSRAGTPDGETQYF.

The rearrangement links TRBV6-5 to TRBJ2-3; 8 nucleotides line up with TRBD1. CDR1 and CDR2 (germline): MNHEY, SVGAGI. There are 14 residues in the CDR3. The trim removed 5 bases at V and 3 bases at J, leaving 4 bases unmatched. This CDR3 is CASSRDRRTDTQYF. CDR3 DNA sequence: TGTGCCAGCAGTAGGGACAGGAGGACAGATACGCAGTATTTT.

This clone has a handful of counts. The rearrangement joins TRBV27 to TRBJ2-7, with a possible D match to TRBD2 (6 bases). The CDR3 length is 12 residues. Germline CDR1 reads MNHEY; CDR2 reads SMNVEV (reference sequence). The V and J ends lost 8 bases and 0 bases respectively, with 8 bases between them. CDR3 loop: CASSGASYEQYF. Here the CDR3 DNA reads TGTGCCAGCTCGGGAGCCTCCTACGAGCAGTACTTC.

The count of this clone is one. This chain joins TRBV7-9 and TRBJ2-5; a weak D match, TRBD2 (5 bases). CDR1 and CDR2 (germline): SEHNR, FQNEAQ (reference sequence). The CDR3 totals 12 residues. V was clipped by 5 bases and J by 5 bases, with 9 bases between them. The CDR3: CASSDRGETQYF. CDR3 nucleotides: TGTGCCAGCAGCGATCGAGGGGAGACCCAGTACTTC.

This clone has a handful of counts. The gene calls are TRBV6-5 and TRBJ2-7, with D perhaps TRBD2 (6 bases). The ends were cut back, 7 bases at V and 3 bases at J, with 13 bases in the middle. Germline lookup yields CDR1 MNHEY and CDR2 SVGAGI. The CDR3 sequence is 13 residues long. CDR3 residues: CASTPNGGYEQYF. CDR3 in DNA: TGTGCCAGCACTCCCAACGGGGGCTACGAGCAGTACTTC.

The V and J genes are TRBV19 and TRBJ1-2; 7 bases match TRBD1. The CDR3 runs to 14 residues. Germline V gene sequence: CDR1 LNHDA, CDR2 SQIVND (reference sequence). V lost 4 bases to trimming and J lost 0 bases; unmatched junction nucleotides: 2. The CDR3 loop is CASSTGGSNYGYTF. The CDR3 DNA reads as TGTGCCAGTAGTACAGGGGGGTCTAACTATGGCTACACCTTC.

The CDR3 coding sequence is TGCGCCAGCAGCTTGACTAGCGGGTCATATAATGAGCAGTTCTTC. Its translation is CASSLTSGSYNEQFF. The chain recombines TRBV5-1 with TRBJ2-1, with TRBD2 identical over 9 bases. The V and J ends lost 1 base and 7 bases, in that order; junction bases with no gene match: 6. Germline CDR1 SGHRS, CDR2 YFSETQ. The CDR3 consists of 15 residues. The variable domain in full, completed from reference TRBV5-1 and TRBJ2-1, reads KAGVTQTPRYLIKTRGQQVTLSCSPISGHRSVSWYQQTPGQGLQFLFEYFSETQRNKGNFPGRFSGRQFSNSRSEMNVSTLELGDSALYLCASSLTSGSYNEQFFGPGTRLTVL.

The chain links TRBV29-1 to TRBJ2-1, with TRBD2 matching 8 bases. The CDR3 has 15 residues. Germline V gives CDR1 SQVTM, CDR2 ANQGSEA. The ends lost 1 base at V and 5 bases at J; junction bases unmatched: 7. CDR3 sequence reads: CSVEVNGRAHNEQFF. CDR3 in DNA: TGCAGCGTTGAAGTTAACGGGAGGGCCCACAATGAGCAGTTCTTC.

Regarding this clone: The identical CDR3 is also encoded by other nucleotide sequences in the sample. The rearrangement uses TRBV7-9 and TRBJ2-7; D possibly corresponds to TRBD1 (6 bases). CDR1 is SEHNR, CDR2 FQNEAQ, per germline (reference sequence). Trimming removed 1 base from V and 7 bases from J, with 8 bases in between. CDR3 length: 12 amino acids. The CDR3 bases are TGTGCCAGCAGCTTAGGAACAGGGGAGCAGTACTTC. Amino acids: CASSLGTGEQYF. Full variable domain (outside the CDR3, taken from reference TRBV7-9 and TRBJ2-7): DTGVSQNPRHKITKRGQNVTFRCDPISEHNRLYWYRQTLGQGPEFLTYFQNEAQLEKSRLLSDRFSAERPKGSFSTLEIQRTEQGDSAMYLCASSLGTGEQYFGPGTRLTVT.

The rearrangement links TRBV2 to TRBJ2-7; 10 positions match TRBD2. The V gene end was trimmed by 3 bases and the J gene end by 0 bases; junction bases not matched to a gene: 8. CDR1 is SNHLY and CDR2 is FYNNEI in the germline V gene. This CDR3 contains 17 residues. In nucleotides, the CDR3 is TGTGCCAGCAGTGACCCCTCGGGACTAGCGAGCTCCTACGAGCAGTACTTC. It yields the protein CASSDPSGLASSYEQYF.

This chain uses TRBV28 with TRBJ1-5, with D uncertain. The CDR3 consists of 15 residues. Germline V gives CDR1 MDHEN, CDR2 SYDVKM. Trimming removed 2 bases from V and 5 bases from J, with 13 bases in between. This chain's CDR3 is CASSLIAAGDQPQHF. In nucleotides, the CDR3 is TGTGCCAGCAGTTTAATCGCCGCCGGGGATCAGCCCCAGCATTTT.

The CDR3 sequence: CASSLSLNTGELFF. CDR3 DNA sequence: TGTGCCAGCAGCTTATCCCTCAACACCGGGGAGCTGTTTTTT. The chain uses TRBV7-9 and TRBJ2-2, with D unclear. Germline V CDR1 and CDR2: SEHNR, FQNEAQ (reference sequence). The CDR3 spans 14 residues. Trimming removed 2 bases at V and 2 bases at J, with 6 bases between. Drawing the rest from reference TRBV7-9 and TRBJ2-2, the complete variable domain is DTGVSQNPRHKITKRGQNVTFRCDPISEHNRLYWYRQTLGQGPEFLTYFQNEAQLEKSRLLSDRFSAERPKGSFSTLEIQRTEQGDSAMYLCASSLSLNTGELFFGEGSRLTVL.

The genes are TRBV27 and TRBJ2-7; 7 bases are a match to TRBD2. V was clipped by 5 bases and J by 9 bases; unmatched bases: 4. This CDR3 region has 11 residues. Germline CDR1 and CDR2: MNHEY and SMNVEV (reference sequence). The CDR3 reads CASSPPGGQYF. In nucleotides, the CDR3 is TGTGCCAGCAGTCCTCCGGGGGGGCAGTACTTC.

Here the CDR3 DNA reads TGTGCCAGCAGTGAAGGGACACAAGCTCCGAACACCGGGGAGCTGTTTTTT. As protein: CASSEGTQAPNTGELFF. J is TRBJ2-2 and V is TRBV25-1, with D maybe TRBD1 (6 bases). Germline CDR1 is MGHDK and CDR2 is SYGVNS. Between the trimmed V and J ends, which lost 2 bases and 0 bases, there was a span of 13 bases. CDR3 size: 17 residues.

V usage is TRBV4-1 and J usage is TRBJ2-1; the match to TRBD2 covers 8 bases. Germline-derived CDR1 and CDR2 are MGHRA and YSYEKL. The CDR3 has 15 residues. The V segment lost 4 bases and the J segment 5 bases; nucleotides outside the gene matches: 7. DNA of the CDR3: TGCGCCAGCAGCCTCTCAGCGGGAGCCAACAATGAGCAGTTCTTC. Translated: CASSLSAGANNEQFF.

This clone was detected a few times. DNA of the CDR3: TGTGCCAGCAGCCCGAGTTGGTATAGCAATCAGCCCCAGCATTTT. Translated, it gives CASSPSWYSNQPQHF. The V gene is TRBV7-2, the J gene TRBJ1-5; D is ambiguous. CDR1 SGHTA and CDR2 FQGNSA come from the germline V gene. Trimming cost V 5 bases and J 0 bases, with 11 bases left between them. There are 15 residues in the CDR3.

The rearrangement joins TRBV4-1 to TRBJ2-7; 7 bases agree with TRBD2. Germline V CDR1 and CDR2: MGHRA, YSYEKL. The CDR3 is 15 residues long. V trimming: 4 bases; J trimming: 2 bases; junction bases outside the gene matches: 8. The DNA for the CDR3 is TGCGCCAGCAGCCGGGAGCCTAGCGGAACCTACGAGCAGTACTTC. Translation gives CASSREPSGTYEQYF.

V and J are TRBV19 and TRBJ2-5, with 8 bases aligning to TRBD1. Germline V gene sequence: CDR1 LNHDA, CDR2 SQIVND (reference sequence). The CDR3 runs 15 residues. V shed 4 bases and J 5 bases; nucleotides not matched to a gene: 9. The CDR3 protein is CASSTLGQGGETQYF. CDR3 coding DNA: TGTGCCAGTAGTACCTTAGGACAGGGTGGCGAGACCCAGTACTTC.

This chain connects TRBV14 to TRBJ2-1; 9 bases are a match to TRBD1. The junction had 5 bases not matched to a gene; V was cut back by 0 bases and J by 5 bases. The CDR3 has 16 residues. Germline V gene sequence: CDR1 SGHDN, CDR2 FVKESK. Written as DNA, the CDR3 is TGTGCCAGCAGCCAAGACAGCGGACAGGGGAACAATGAGCAGTTCTTC. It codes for CASSQDSGQGNNEQFF.

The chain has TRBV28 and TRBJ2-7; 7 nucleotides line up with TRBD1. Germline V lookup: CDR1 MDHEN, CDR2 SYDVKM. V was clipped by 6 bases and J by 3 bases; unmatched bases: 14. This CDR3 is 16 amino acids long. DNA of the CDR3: TGTGCCAGCAGGGCAACAGGGGCTCCTCAGCGCTACGAGCAGTACTTC. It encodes CASRATGAPQRYEQYF.

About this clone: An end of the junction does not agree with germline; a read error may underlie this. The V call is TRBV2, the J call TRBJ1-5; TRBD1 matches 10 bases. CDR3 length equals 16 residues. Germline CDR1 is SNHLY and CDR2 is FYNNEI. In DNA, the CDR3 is TGTGCCAGCAGCGAAGTGGACAGGGGGTTCGATCAGCCCCAGCATTTT. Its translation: CASSEVDRGFDQPQHF.

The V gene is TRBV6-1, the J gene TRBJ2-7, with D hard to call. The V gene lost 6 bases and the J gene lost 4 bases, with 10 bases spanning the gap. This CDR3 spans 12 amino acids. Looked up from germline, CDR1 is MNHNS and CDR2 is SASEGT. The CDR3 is CASSDTRYEQYF. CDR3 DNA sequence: TGTGCCAGCAGCGATACTCGGTACGAGCAGTACTTC.

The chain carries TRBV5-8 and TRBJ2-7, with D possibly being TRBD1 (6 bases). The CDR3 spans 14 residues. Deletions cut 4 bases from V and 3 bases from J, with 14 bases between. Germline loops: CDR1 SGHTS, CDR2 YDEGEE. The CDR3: CASSLGQSFYEQYF. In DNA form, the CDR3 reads TGTGCCAGCAGCCTCGGACAGTCGTTCTACGAGCAGTACTTC.

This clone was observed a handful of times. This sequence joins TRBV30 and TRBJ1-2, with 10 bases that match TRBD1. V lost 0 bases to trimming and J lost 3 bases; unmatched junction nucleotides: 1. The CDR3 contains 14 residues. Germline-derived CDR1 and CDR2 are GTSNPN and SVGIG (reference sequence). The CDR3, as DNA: TGTGCCTGGAGTGTCGGGACAGGGGACTATGGCTACACCTTC. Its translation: CAWSVGTGDYGYTF. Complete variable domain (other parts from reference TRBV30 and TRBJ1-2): SQTIHQWPATLVQPVGSPLSLECTVEGTSNPNLYWYRQAAGRGLQLLFYSVGIGQISSEVPQNLSASRPQDRQFILSSKKLLLSDSGFYLCAWSVGTGDYGYTFGSGTRLTVV.

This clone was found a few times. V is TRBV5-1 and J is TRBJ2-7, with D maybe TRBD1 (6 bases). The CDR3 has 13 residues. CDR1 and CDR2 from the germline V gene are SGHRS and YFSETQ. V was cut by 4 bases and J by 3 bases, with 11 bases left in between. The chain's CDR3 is CASSDGTYYEQYF. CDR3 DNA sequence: TGCGCCAGCAGCGACGGGACATACTACGAGCAGTACTTC.

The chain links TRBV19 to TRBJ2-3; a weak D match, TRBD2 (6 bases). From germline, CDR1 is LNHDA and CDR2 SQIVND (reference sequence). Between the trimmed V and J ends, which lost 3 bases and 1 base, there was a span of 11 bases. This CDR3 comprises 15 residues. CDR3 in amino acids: CASSIGDSRTDTQYF. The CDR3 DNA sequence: TGTGCCAGTAGTATTGGGGACTCCCGCACAGATACGCAGTATTTT. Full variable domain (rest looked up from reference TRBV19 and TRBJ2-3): DGGITQSPKYLFRKEGQNVTLSCEQNLNHDAMYWYRQDPGQGLRLIYYSQIVNDFQKGDIAEGYSVSREKKESFPLTVTSAQKNPTAFYLCASSIGDSRTDTQYFGPGTRLTVL.

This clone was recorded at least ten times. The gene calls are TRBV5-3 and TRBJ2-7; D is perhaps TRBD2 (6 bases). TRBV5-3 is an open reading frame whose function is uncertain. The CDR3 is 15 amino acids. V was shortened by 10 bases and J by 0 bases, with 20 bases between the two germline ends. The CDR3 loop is CAGRIARDSSYEQYF. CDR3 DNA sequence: TGTGCCGGACGAATTGCCCGGGACTCCTCCTACGAGCAGTACTTC.

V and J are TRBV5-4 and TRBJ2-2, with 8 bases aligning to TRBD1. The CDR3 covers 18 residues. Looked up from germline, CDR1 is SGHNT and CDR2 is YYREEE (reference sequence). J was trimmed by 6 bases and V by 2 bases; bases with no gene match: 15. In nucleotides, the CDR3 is TGTGCCAGCAGCTTCTCGGGGACAGGCTTATTTAGTGCCGGGGAGCTGTTTTTT. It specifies CASSFSGTGLFSAGELFF.

CDR3 nucleotide sequence: TGTGCCAGCAGGTGGGGACAGGGCAGTTATGGCTACACCTTC. Residues: CASRWGQGSYGYTF. This rearrangement joins TRBV5-4 to TRBJ1-2; 9 nucleotides align to TRBD1. The ends lost 5 bases at V and 5 bases at J; junction bases unmatched: 7. The germline gives CDR1 SGHNT, CDR2 YYREEE (reference sequence). The CDR3 totals 14 residues. Full variable domain (rest looked up from reference TRBV5-4 and TRBJ1-2): ETGVTQSPTHLIKTRGQQVTLRCSSQSGHNTVSWYQQALGQGPQFIFQYYREEENGRGNFPPRFSGLQFPNYSSELNVNALELDDSALYLCASRWGQGSYGYTFGSGTRLTVV.